The source of this T cell receptor beta chain is a study of molecular identifiers for immune sequencing clone quantification. Study-level results: Jurkat TCR RNA spiked in from one cell reportedly remained identifiable amid some 950,000 naive cells.

This clonotype appeared a few times. Its antigen remains unidentified. Sorted inputs of about 19,000 to 1,000,000 cells, with 10%, 30% or 50% RNA, yielded naive CD8 libraries. TCRdb re-called the PCR reads through MiXCR, storing one row per CDR3 protein. The sample records around 470,000 distinct CDR3 sequences, about 22% being singletons. The CDR3 consists of 12 residues. V lost 11 bases and J lost 2; bases outside the gene matches: 6. Germline loops: CDR1 MNHEY, CDR2 SMNVEV (reference sequence). The clonotype was recovered from a human donor in good health. Some libraries in this study had Jurkat cell RNA spiked in. The chain combines TRBV27 with TRBJ2-7, with 7 bases identical to TRBD1. The sample taken for sequencing was naive CD8+ T cells from blood, with Jurkat cell RNA spiked in. Subset defined: FACS-sorted CD8+CD4-CCR7+CD45RA+ naive T cells. CDR3 coding DNA: TGTGCCGGTCGGGACAGCGCCTACGAGCAGTACTTC. Translated, it gives CAGRDSAYEQYF.